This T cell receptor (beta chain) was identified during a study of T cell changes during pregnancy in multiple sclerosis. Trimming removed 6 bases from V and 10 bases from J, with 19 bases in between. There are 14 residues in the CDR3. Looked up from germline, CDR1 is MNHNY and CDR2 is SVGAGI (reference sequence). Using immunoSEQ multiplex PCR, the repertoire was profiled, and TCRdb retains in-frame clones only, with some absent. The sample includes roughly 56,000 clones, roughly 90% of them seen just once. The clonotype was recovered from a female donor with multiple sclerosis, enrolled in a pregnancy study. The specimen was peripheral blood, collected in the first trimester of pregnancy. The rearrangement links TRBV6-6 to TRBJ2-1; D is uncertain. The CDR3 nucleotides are TGTGCCAGCAGCCCAAACCGGGTCCCATACGAGCAGTTCTTC. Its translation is CASSPNRVPYEQFF.